The next 25 T cell receptor beta chains were all read from a single sample in a study of T-cell memory formation after mild COVID-19. TCRdb used MiXCR to reprocess the 5' RACE reads, holding one entry per CDR3 protein. The data hold 130,000 to 150,000 distinct CDR3 sequences, with under 25% observed a single time. The sequenced sample was PBMCs or a T cell subset sorted from them (not recorded which). The receptor set was obtained from an adult woman who had mild COVID-19 (a few samples of this study predate the infection). Cell type and time point are not known.

The chain's CDR3 is CASSLGLRSHGANVLTF. CDR3 nucleotides: TGTGCCAGCAGCTTGGGGCTACGGTCCCATGGGGCCAACGTCCTGACTTTC. The rearrangement uses TRBV5-4 and TRBJ2-6, with D unclear. Trimming took off 0 bases at V and 3 bases at J, with 13 bases between the two ends. Germline values: CDR1 SGHNT, CDR2 YYREEE (reference sequence). CDR3 size: 17 residues.

The V gene is TRBV20-1, the J gene TRBJ1-4; D gene uncertain. Trimming cost V 3 bases and J 7 bases, with 15 bases left between them. The germline gives CDR1 DFQATT, CDR2 SNEGSKA (reference sequence). The CDR3 is 14 residues long. CDR3 protein: CSARDPAGSEKLFF. The CDR3 region has the DNA TGCAGTGCTAGGGACCCCGCCGGGAGTGAAAAACTGTTTTTT.

The table lists this clonotype with a few counts. The V and J genes are TRBV7-9 and TRBJ1-1, with a weak D call TRBD1 (6 bases). The CDR3 is 16 residues long. Trimming removed 6 bases from V and 4 bases from J, with 21 bases in between. Germline V gives CDR1 SEHNR, CDR2 FQNEAQ (reference sequence). CDR3 bases: TGTGCCAGCAGACCCGGGACACGAAGAGAGTTCACTGAAGCTTTCTTT. Translated, it gives CASRPGTRREFTEAFF.

This clonotype was seen only a few times. V usage is TRBV6-5 and J usage is TRBJ2-5, with 12 positions matching TRBD2. This CDR3 is 15 amino acids long. CDR1 and CDR2 from the germline V gene are MNHEY and SVGAGI. The J segment lost 6 bases and the V segment lost 6 bases, leaving 8 bases of the junction unmatched. CDR3 nucleotides: TGTGCCAGCAGGTGGACTAGCGGGATGGGCAAGACCCAGTACTTC. Residues: CASRWTSGMGKTQYF.

The V gene is TRBV7-9, the J gene TRBJ2-5; D is unresolved. V gave up 1 base and J gave up 4 bases, with 10 bases separating them. Germline CDR1 is SEHNR and CDR2 is FQNEAQ (reference sequence). There are 14 residues in the CDR3. The CDR3 is CASSLEYVGETQYF. The CDR3 nucleotides read TGTGCCAGCAGCTTAGAGTACGTAGGAGAGACCCAGTACTTC.

This clonotype showed up just a few times. This chain links TRBV7-6 with TRBJ2-5; tentatively, D is TRBD2 (5 bases). The length of the CDR3 is 14 residues. V gave up 0 bases and J gave up 0 bases, with 5 bases separating them. In germline, CDR1 is SGHVS, CDR2 FNYEAQ. The CDR3 protein is CASSLAGNQETQYF. The CDR3 DNA reads as TGTGCCAGCAGCTTAGCCGGGAACCAAGAGACCCAGTACTTC.

This clonotype was seen a handful of times. The chain joins TRBV29-1 to TRBJ2-3, with D tentatively TRBD1 (5 bases). The V gene lost 7 bases and the J gene lost 8 bases, with 16 bases spanning the gap. Germline V gives CDR1 SQVTM, CDR2 ANQGSEA. CDR3 length: 12 residues. CDR3 nucleotide sequence: TGCAGCGCTAGGATTATCCAGGGTACGCAGTATTTT. It translates to CSARIIQGTQYF.

A remark on this clonotype: At one of its ends the junction is not consistent with the germline gene, which may arise from a read error. The chain uses TRBV2 and TRBJ2-5; D is ambiguous. This CDR3 region has 13 residues. Germline V CDR1 and CDR2: SNHLY, FYNNEI. CDR3 coding DNA: TGTGCCAGCAGTGTAGGCGTACTAAACGCCCGTGGCTTC. It codes for CASSVGVLNARGF.

On this clonotype itself: A read error may be the cause here, since a much bigger clone is one base away. V usage is TRBV4-2 and J usage is TRBJ2-3; 10 bases map to TRBD2. The germline gives CDR1 LGHNA, CDR2 YNFKEQ. The CDR3 length is 14 residues. The CDR3 sequence: CASRQGTSADTQYF. In DNA form, the CDR3 reads TGTGCCAGCAGACAAGGGACTAGCGCAGATACGCAGTATTTT.

The chain employs TRBV20-1 and TRBJ2-5; 7 nucleotides agree with TRBD1. Germline loops: CDR1 DFQATT, CDR2 SNEGSKA (reference sequence). V was clipped by 4 bases and J by 6 bases; unmatched bases: 5. The CDR3 sequence is 12 residues long. The CDR3 region has the DNA TGCAGTGCTATAGGGGGCGGAAAGACCCAGTACTTC. This translates into CSAIGGGKTQYF.

The sample holds a few counts of this clonotype. The chain is built from TRBV6-5 and TRBJ2-5, with 7 bases identical to TRBD2. Trimming removed 2 bases from V and 4 bases from J; junction bases left unmatched: 4. This CDR3 has 14 residues. The V gene's germline CDR1 is MNHEY and CDR2 SVGAGI. CDR3 sequence: CASSYVGGRETQYF. CDR3 sequence (DNA): TGTGCCAGCAGTTACGTGGGAGGGAGAGAGACCCAGTACTTC.

The gene calls are TRBV5-1 and TRBJ1-2; D may be TRBD1 (5 bases). Trimming cost V 3 bases and J 2 bases, with 20 bases left between them. The CDR3 has 17 amino acids. From germline, CDR1 is SGHRS and CDR2 YFSETQ. CDR3 nucleotide sequence: TGCGCCAGCAGCTGGGGGACCGACCGCTCGGCAAACTATGGCTACACCTTC. This sequence encodes CASSWGTDRSANYGYTF.

This clonotype has just a few counts. V usage is TRBV27 and J usage is TRBJ2-1; D is uncertain. V lost 8 bases and J 4 bases, leaving 3 bases between the germline ends. Germline V gene lookup returns CDR1 MNHEY and CDR2 SMNVEV (reference sequence). This CDR3 has 10 residues. This CDR3 reads CASGYNEQFF. Here the CDR3 DNA reads TGTGCCAGCGGGTACAATGAGCAGTTCTTC.

V and J are TRBV7-2 and TRBJ2-7; D gene unclear. Germline-derived CDR1 and CDR2 are SGHTA and FQGNSA. The CDR3 runs to 12 residues. The V end was cut by 3 bases, the J end by 5 bases, with 8 bases between. CDR3 nucleotides: TGTGCCAGCAGCTTGGGCATTAACGAGCAGTACTTC. This codes for CASSLGINEQYF.

The CDR3 spells CASSQGGSNEKLFF. CDR3 DNA: TGTGCCAGCAGCCAAGGGGGAAGTAATGAAAAACTGTTTTTT. The genes are TRBV4-2 and TRBJ1-4; no clear D gene. Germline V gene sequence: CDR1 LGHNA, CDR2 YNFKEQ. Trimming shortened V by 1 base and J by 4 bases, and 7 bases separated the two germline ends. The CDR3 sequence is 14 residues long.

This clonotype was recorded many times. The rearrangement uses TRBV5-1 and TRBJ2-3; 9 nucleotides align to TRBD1. Germline CDR1 reads SGHRS; CDR2 reads YFSETQ. The CDR3 runs 16 residues. V lost 0 bases and J lost 0; bases outside the gene matches: 2. In DNA form, the CDR3 reads TGCGCCAGCAGCTTGGCAGGGACAGGGAGCACAGATACGCAGTATTTT. Translation: CASSLAGTGSTDTQYF.

This chain links TRBV12-3 or TRBV12-4 with TRBJ1-5; D may be TRBD1 (5 bases). The germline V and J ends were trimmed by 3 bases and 2 bases, with 11 bases remaining between them. This CDR3 has 15 residues. The CDR3: CASSFIGEGNQPQHF. CDR3 coding DNA: TGTGCCAGCAGTTTTATAGGGGAAGGCAATCAGCCCCAGCATTTT.

V and J are TRBV15 and TRBJ2-5; D unclear. Per germline, CDR1 LNHNV and CDR2 YYDKDF (reference sequence). The germline V and J ends were trimmed by 0 bases and 2 bases, with 10 bases remaining between them. The CDR3 covers 15 residues. CDR3 sequence (DNA): TGTGCCACCAGCAGAGATATAACAGAACAAGAGACCCAGTACTTC. Translated: CATSRDITEQETQYF.

This clonotype was observed a few times. The chain uses TRBV29-1 and TRBJ1-2; D ambiguous. The CDR3 has 13 residues. Germline CDR1 SQVTM, CDR2 ANQGSEA. V lost 3 bases, J lost 0 bases, and 8 bases lay in between. The CDR3 sequence: CSVEPGTNYGYTF. In DNA, the CDR3 is TGCAGCGTTGAGCCCGGTACTAACTATGGCTACACCTTC.

The V and J genes are TRBV18 and TRBJ2-5; D ambiguous. Germline V CDR1 and CDR2: KGHSH, LQKENI. CDR3 size: 12 residues. Trimming cost V 3 bases and J 4 bases, with 6 bases left between them. For the CDR3, the DNA is TGTGCCAGCTCACCCACCCGAGAGACCCAGTACTTC. Residues: CASSPTRETQYF.

The chain employs TRBV24-1 and TRBJ2-5, with D perhaps matching TRBD2 (6 bases). V was shortened by 8 bases and J by 3 bases, with 12 bases between the two germline ends. This CDR3 region has 13 residues. Per the germline V gene, CDR1 is KGHDR and CDR2 is SFDVKD. CDR3: CATTGGPEETQYF. CDR3 nucleotides: TGTGCCACCACCGGGGGACCAGAAGAGACCCAGTACTTC.

In its sample, this clonotype was seen a few times. The chain carries TRBV4-2 and TRBJ2-1; D is unclear. Germline assignment: CDR1 LGHNA and CDR2 YNFKEQ. This CDR3 is 15 amino acids long. Trimming left V 1 base short and J 0 bases short, with 7 bases between. CDR3 in amino acids: CASSQVFRSYNEQFF. The CDR3 nucleotides are TGTGCCAGCAGCCAAGTGTTTCGCTCCTACAATGAGCAGTTCTTC.

This clonotype turned up a few times. The chain carries TRBV20-1 and TRBJ2-5; 11 bases map to TRBD2. From germline, CDR1 is DFQATT and CDR2 SNEGSKA (reference sequence). V shed 5 bases and J 3 bases; nucleotides not matched to a gene: 14. CDR3 length: 17 residues. This CDR3 reads CSAGSRLAGGLEETQYF. The DNA for the CDR3 is TGCAGTGCTGGCAGCCGTCTAGCGGGGGGCCTCGAAGAGACCCAGTACTTC.

The genes are TRBV20-1 and TRBJ2-7; D call uncertain. V was trimmed by 1 base and J by 0 bases, leaving 13 bases between them. This CDR3 is 15 amino acids long. CDR1 is DFQATT, CDR2 SNEGSKA, per germline (reference sequence). The chain's CDR3 is CSARVFTGDSYEQYF. The DNA for the CDR3 is TGCAGTGCTAGAGTCTTCACTGGCGACTCCTACGAGCAGTACTTC.

This clonotype has more than one count but fewer than ten. The chain has TRBV5-1 and TRBJ2-7; no definite D call. With 4 bases removed from V and 2 bases from J, the gap between germline ends came to 19 bases. CDR3 length equals 16 residues. In germline, CDR1 is SGHRS, CDR2 YFSETQ. The CDR3 DNA reads TGCGCCAGCAGCCCTGGGGTTCCGGGCCTCCCCTACGAGCAGTACTTC. Translation gives CASSPGVPGLPYEQYF. Combining the CDR3 with reference TRBV5-1 and TRBJ2-7 gives the whole variable domain KAGVTQTPRYLIKTRGQQVTLSCSPISGHRSVSWYQQTPGQGLQFLFEYFSETQRNKGNFPGRFSGRQFSNSRSEMNVSTLELGDSALYLCASSPGVPGLPYEQYFGPGTRLTVT.